This is a list of T cell receptor beta chains from one sample in a study of cytomegalovirus exposure and HLA in healthy donors. Measured with immunoSEQ multiplex PCR; TCRdb has only the in-frame clones, and not every one. The sample holds over 200,000 clones, less than 90% seen once. The sample was PBMCs. These receptors all stem from a woman between 18 and 29 years old in good health and CMV-seronegative. Each CDR3 is given with its conserved first and last residue. D genes are given only for firm matches. Size tells how often a clone was seen (once, few, many) or the class of an expanded clone, and some rows leave it out.

15	TRBV30	TRBD2	TRBJ2-1	-	TGTGCCTGGAGTGTACCTAGCGGGATCTACAATGAGCAGTTCTTC	CAWSVPSGIYNEQFF
14	TRBV11-1	-	TRBJ2-5	once	TGTGCCAGCAGCTTAGGTCAGGGTTTGGAGACCCAGTACTTC	CASSLGQGLETQYF
13	TRBV5-1	-	TRBJ2-1	-	TGCGCCAGCAGCTTGTGGCAGGGCAATGAGCAGTTCTTC	CASSLWQGNEQFF
15	TRBV10-3	-	TRBJ1-6	few	TGTGCCATCAGTGAGCACAGGGAGGGTAATTCACCCCTCCACTTT	CAISEHREGNSPLHF
15	TRBV6-4	-	TRBJ1-2	few	TGTGCCAGCAGTCCCGGGGGGGACGGGGCGGATGGCTACACCTTC	CASSPGGDGADGYTF
15	TRBV5-1	TRBD2	TRBJ2-7	-	TGCGCCAGCAGCTTGCTCTCTAGCGGCCTCTACGAGCAGTACTTC	CASSLLSSGLYEQYF
14	TRBV19	-	TRBJ2-7	-	TGTGCCAGTAGTATTGCGGGGGCCAGGGGAGAGCAGTACTTC	CASSIAGARGEQYF
16	TRBV6-1	-	TRBJ1-2	-	TGTGCCAGCAGTGAAGGGGCCCCGGGATATAACTATGGCTACACCTTC	CASSEGAPGYNYGYTF
14	TRBV5-1	-	TRBJ2-7	-	TGCGCCAGCAGCCTCGTCGGGGGGCAGAGCGAGCAGTACTTC	CASSLVGGQSEQYF
14	TRBV9	-	TRBJ2-3	-	TGTGCCAGCAGTTTCGGATCGATGGCAGATACGCAGTATTTT	CASSFGSMADTQYF
15	TRBV28	-	TRBJ1-6	once	-	CASSSSTGGLSPLHF
15	TRBV27	TRBD2	TRBJ2-1	few	TGTGCCAGCAGTCTGACTAGCCCCTCCTACAATGAGCAGTTCTTC	CASSLTSPSYNEQFF
15	TRBV10-2	-	TRBJ1-6	-	TGCGCCAGCAGTGACGCGGGGCAGGGGCGGTCACCCCTCCACTTT	CASSDAGQGRSPLHF
16	TRBV5-1	-	TRBJ1-3	once	TGCGCCAGCAGCTTGGCGGGTACGACCGGAGGAAACACCATATATTTT	CASSLAGTTGGNTIYF
14	TRBV29-1	-	TRBJ1-1	-	TGCAGCTCTACCTGGGGGGCGGGGAACACTGAAGCTTTCTTT	CSSTWGAGNTEAFF
14	TRBV19	-	TRBJ2-3	-	TGTGCCAGTAGTATTGGGGCTCTCACAGATACGCAGTATTTT	CASSIGALTDTQYF
15	TRBV5-6	-	TRBJ2-6	-	TGTGCCAGCAGTATTTGGGGTACTGGGGCCAACGTCCTGACTTTC	CASSIWGTGANVLTF
13	TRBV30	-	TRBJ2-3	-	TGTGCCTGGAGTGGAATCGCCCTCGATACGCAGTATTTT	CAWSGIALDTQYF
16	TRBV28	TRBD1	TRBJ2-7	-	TGTGCCAGCAGTTTAACGAGACAGGGCCTCGGTATCGAGCAGTACTTC	CASSLTRQGLGIEQYF
17	TRBV9	TRBD1	TRBJ2-7	-	TGTGCCAGCAGCGTAGGGCTACGAGGGGGCCCTGAAGGCGAGCAGTACTTC	CASSVGLRGGPEGEQYF
15	TRBV30	-	TRBJ1-6	few	TGTGCCTGGAAGACCGAGACGACTCCCAATTCACCCCTCCACTTT	CAWKTETTPNSPLHF
16	TRBV6-6	TRBD2	TRBJ2-3	-	TGTGCCGCGGGGGCGGGAGGGCCAGGGGGCACAGATACGCAGTATTTT	CAAGAGGPGGTDTQYF
14	TRBV6-1	-	TRBJ1-5	-	TGTGCCAGCAGTGGGAGGACAGACGGTCAGCCCCAGCATTTT	CASSGRTDGQPQHF
16	TRBV6-6	TRBD2	TRBJ2-3	-	TGTGCCAGCAGCCTCCTAGCGGGGCGGGTTGCAGATACGCAGTATTTT	CASSLLAGRVADTQYF
14	TRBV28	-	TRBJ2-7	few	TGTGCCAGCAGTTTGAGGCAGGGGAAATACGAGCAGTACTTC	CASSLRQGKYEQYF
14	TRBV2	-	TRBJ1-1	-	TGTGCCAGCAGCCATCCCGATGTAGGCACTGAAGCTTTCTTT	CASSHPDVGTEAFF
17	TRBV5-6	TRBD2	TRBJ2-1	-	TGTGCCAGCAGTCCCCGACTTTTAGCGGGAGGCAACAATGAGCAGTTCTTC	CASSPRLLAGGNNEQFF
15	TRBV6-1	-	TRBJ2-3	-	TGTGCCAGCAGCCTACTAGTCTTGGGTACAGATACGCAGTATTTT	CASSLLVLGTDTQYF
11	TRBV11-2	-	TRBJ2-7	-	TGTGCCAGCAGCTCGACTAGAGAGCAGTACTTC	CASSSTREQYF
14	TRBV28	-	TRBJ1-1	-	TGTGCCAGCACCCCCTCGACTCTGAACACTGAAGCTTTCTTT	CASTPSTLNTEAFF